A selection of T cell receptor beta chains follows, all from one sample in a study of blood T cell repertoires in COVID-19. Repertoires were generated with immunoSEQ multiplex PCR, while TCRdb's copy carries only in-frame clones and drops some. In the table there are 110,000 or so clones, roughly 80% of which are singletons. Sequencing was performed on peripheral blood. All receptors come from a man over 45 with acute or convalescent COVID-19. Each CDR3 is given with its conserved first and last residue. Fields, in order: CDR3 DNA, CDR3 protein, clone size, D gene, J gene, V gene. A D gene is named only where the DNA matches it firmly. A clone size is listed for some rows: how often the clone was seen (once, few, many), or a class if it is expanded.

cdr3_nt: TGTGCCAGCAGCTTATTCCGCGGGAGCAAAGGAGATACGCAGTATTTT; cdr3_aa: CASSLFRGSKGDTQYF; clone_size: once; d_call: TRBD2; j_call: TRBJ2-3; v_call: TRBV13
cdr3_nt: TGTGCCAGCAGCTTAACGGGAGTGAGAACCGGGGAGCTGTTTTTT; cdr3_aa: CASSLTGVRTGELFF; clone_size: .; d_call: .; j_call: TRBJ2-2; v_call: TRBV11-2
cdr3_nt: TGTGCCAGCAGGGTTACAGCAGTAGATACGCAGTATTTT; cdr3_aa: CASRVTAVDTQYF; clone_size: .; d_call: .; j_call: TRBJ2-3; v_call: TRBV12-3/TRBV12-4
cdr3_nt: TGTGCTAGCAGCTTAGGCTGGGGCCCCGGGACCGGGGAGCTGTTTTTT; cdr3_aa: CASSLGWGPGTGELFF; clone_size: .; d_call: .; j_call: TRBJ2-2; v_call: TRBV7-7
cdr3_nt: TGTGCCACCCTACCCGGGACAGGGGAGGTGGTCACTGAAGCTTTCTTT; cdr3_aa: CATLPGTGEVVTEAFF; clone_size: few; d_call: TRBD1; j_call: TRBJ1-1; v_call: TRBV19
cdr3_nt: TGTGCCTGGGGGTTCGGACATACTGGAGCTTTCTTT; cdr3_aa: CAWGFGHTGAFF; clone_size: .; d_call: .; j_call: TRBJ1-1; v_call: TRBV30
cdr3_nt: TGTGCCAGTCGGCTAGCGGTAAGCTCCTACGAGCAGTACTTC; cdr3_aa: CASRLAVSSYEQYF; clone_size: .; d_call: TRBD2; j_call: TRBJ2-7; v_call: TRBV7-8
cdr3_nt: TGTGCCAGCAATAGCGGGAGCCACAATGAGCAGTTCTTC; cdr3_aa: CASNSGSHNEQFF; clone_size: .; d_call: TRBD2; j_call: TRBJ2-1; v_call: TRBV28
cdr3_nt: TGTGCCAGCAGTGAAGGGGCAGGCACAGATACGCAGTATTTT; cdr3_aa: CASSEGAGTDTQYF; clone_size: .; d_call: .; j_call: TRBJ2-3; v_call: TRBV6-1
cdr3_nt: TGTGCTAGTGGCCGGACAGGGCGTCCAAACACTGAAGCTTTCTTT; cdr3_aa: CASGRTGRPNTEAFF; clone_size: .; d_call: TRBD1; j_call: TRBJ1-1; v_call: TRBV12-5
cdr3_nt: TGTGCCAGCAGTCCCGCGGGAGGCTTCTATGAAGGGACCCAGTACTTC; cdr3_aa: CASSPAGGFYEGTQYF; clone_size: .; d_call: TRBD2; j_call: TRBJ2-5; v_call: TRBV11-2
cdr3_nt: TGCAGCGTTGACCGAGGGCAGGCGAGCTATGGCTACACCTTC; cdr3_aa: CSVDRGQASYGYTF; clone_size: .; d_call: .; j_call: TRBJ1-2; v_call: TRBV29-1
cdr3_nt: TGCGCCAGCAGCCAAGCAGGGGCCTACTCCTACAATGAGCAGTTCTTC; cdr3_aa: CASSQAGAYSYNEQFF; clone_size: .; d_call: .; j_call: TRBJ2-1; v_call: TRBV4-1
cdr3_nt: TGTGCCAGTAGCCCAGGGGACTATGGCTACACCTTC; cdr3_aa: CASSPGDYGYTF; clone_size: .; d_call: .; j_call: TRBJ1-2; v_call: TRBV19
cdr3_nt: TGTGCCAGCAGCTCAGTAGACAGGGGGGAGAACACTGAAGCTTTCTTT; cdr3_aa: CASSSVDRGENTEAFF; clone_size: once; d_call: TRBD1; j_call: TRBJ1-1; v_call: TRBV7-9
cdr3_nt: TGTGCCAGCAGCTTAACCCCCAGGGGTAATTCACCCCTCCACTTT; cdr3_aa: CASSLTPRGNSPLHF; clone_size: .; d_call: .; j_call: TRBJ1-6; v_call: TRBV7-8
cdr3_nt: TGTGCCAGCAGCCAAGACATGAACACTGAAGCTTTCTTT; cdr3_aa: CASSQDMNTEAFF; clone_size: .; d_call: .; j_call: TRBJ1-1; v_call: TRBV14
cdr3_nt: TGTGCCAGCAGCGGACCGGGACAGGGGCTCCGTTTATGGGAGCAGTTCTTC; cdr3_aa: CASSGPGQGLRLWEQFF; clone_size: .; d_call: TRBD1; j_call: TRBJ2-1; v_call: TRBV9
cdr3_nt: TGTGCCAGCAGCCAAGAGAGGTTCCAAGAGACCCAGTACTTC; cdr3_aa: CASSQERFQETQYF; clone_size: .; d_call: .; j_call: TRBJ2-5; v_call: TRBV3-1/TRBV3-2
cdr3_nt: TGTGCCAGCAGTTTTCCAGGGCTGGAGGGCTACACCTTC; cdr3_aa: CASSFPGLEGYTF; clone_size: .; d_call: .; j_call: TRBJ1-2; v_call: TRBV12-3/TRBV12-4
cdr3_nt: TGTGCCAGTAGTATAGACCAAGCGGGAGTAACAGATACGCAGTATTTT; cdr3_aa: CASSIDQAGVTDTQYF; clone_size: .; d_call: TRBD2; j_call: TRBJ2-3; v_call: TRBV19
cdr3_nt: TGTGCCACCAGTGATTTGCGGGACAGGGAAAGAAGAAATCAGCCCCAGCATTTT; cdr3_aa: CATSDLRDRERRNQPQHF; clone_size: .; d_call: TRBD1; j_call: TRBJ1-5; v_call: TRBV24-1
cdr3_nt: TGCAGGGTACCGGGACAGCCGGGGAACACCGGGGAGCTGTTTTTT; cdr3_aa: CRVPGQPGNTGELFF; clone_size: .; d_call: TRBD1; j_call: TRBJ2-2; v_call: TRBV29-1
cdr3_nt: TGTGCCAGCAGTTCACTCGACAGTGCCCCAAAGGGGGCCCAGCATTTT; cdr3_aa: CASSSLDSAPKGAQHF; clone_size: .; d_call: .; j_call: TRBJ1-5; v_call: TRBV28
cdr3_nt: TGTGCCAGCAGCAAGATCCCGGGACAGGGGGCGTTTGGCTATGGCTACACCTTC; cdr3_aa: CASSKIPGQGAFGYGYTF; clone_size: .; d_call: TRBD1; j_call: TRBJ1-2; v_call: TRBV7-9
cdr3_nt: TGTGCCAGCAGTCATGGGACAGGGGGCCTTCTACCTTACGAGCAGTACTTC; cdr3_aa: CASSHGTGGLLPYEQYF; clone_size: .; d_call: TRBD1; j_call: TRBJ2-7; v_call: TRBV27
cdr3_nt: TGTGCCAGCACCGAGGGGGCAGACGAGCAGTACTTC; cdr3_aa: CASTEGADEQYF; clone_size: few; d_call: TRBD1; j_call: TRBJ2-7; v_call: TRBV2
cdr3_nt: TGCGCCAGCAGCCAGGGACAGGGTACCTACGAGCAGTACTTC; cdr3_aa: CASSQGQGTYEQYF; clone_size: .; d_call: TRBD1; j_call: TRBJ2-7; v_call: TRBV4-1
cdr3_nt: TGTGCCAGCATAAATAACAGGAGACTCAATCAGCCCCAGCATTTT; cdr3_aa: CASINNRRLNQPQHF; clone_size: .; d_call: .; j_call: TRBJ1-5; v_call: TRBV6-5
cdr3_nt: TGTGCCAGCAGCTTGGCTGGGACTAGCGGCATCCGAGGAGAGACCCAGTACTTC; cdr3_aa: CASSLAGTSGIRGETQYF; clone_size: .; d_call: TRBD2; j_call: TRBJ2-5; v_call: TRBV5-5
cdr3_nt: TGTGCCATCAGTGCTAGCGGTGGGTACCAAGAGACCCAGTACTTC; cdr3_aa: CAISASGGYQETQYF; clone_size: .; d_call: TRBD2; j_call: TRBJ2-5; v_call: TRBV10-3